This T cell receptor beta chain was sequenced in a study of T cell changes during pregnancy in multiple sclerosis. Some clones are missing from TCRdb's copy, which holds only in-frame ones; the method was immunoSEQ multiplex PCR. The sample contains around 37,000 clones, 75% to 95% of which appear only once. Losses at the gene ends were 0 bases for V and 4 bases for J; bases not matched to a gene: 2. This CDR3 contains 16 residues. Germline loops: CDR1 LGHNA, CDR2 YNFKEQ. This clone came up a few times. The sequence was obtained from a female donor with multiple sclerosis, enrolled in a pregnancy study. This specimen consisted of CD8+ T cells from peripheral blood mononuclear cells, obtained in the second trimester of pregnancy. The J gene is TRBJ2-3, the V gene TRBV4-2; 12 bases map to TRBD2. DNA of the CDR3: TGTGCCAGCAGCCAAGATCGGACTAGCGGGGCAGATACGCAGTATTTT. This codes for CASSQDRTSGADTQYF.